This TCR beta chain stems from a study of long-term antiretroviral therapy in people with HIV. Germline V gene sequence: CDR1 LGHNA, CDR2 YSLEER. The ends lost 3 bases at V and 7 bases at J; junction bases unmatched: 6. CDR3 length equals 14 residues. An immunoSEQ assay, version v3.0, was performed at survey level. Assay used: immunoSEQ multiplex PCR; TCRdb lists only in-frame clones, some missing. This sample yields tens of thousands of clones, of which about 88% are seen a single time; 4% to 6% belongs to the top ten. This clonotype was obtained from a man aged 35 to 55 with HIV. The source was unsorted PBMCs, collected roughly 2.7 years after starting antiretroviral therapy. This chain connects TRBV4-3 to TRBJ1-2; TRBD1 agrees at 9 bases. CDR3 amino acids: CASSHDRGEGGYTF. CDR3 DNA sequence: TGCGCCAGCAGCCATGACAGGGGGGAAGGTGGCTACACCTTC.